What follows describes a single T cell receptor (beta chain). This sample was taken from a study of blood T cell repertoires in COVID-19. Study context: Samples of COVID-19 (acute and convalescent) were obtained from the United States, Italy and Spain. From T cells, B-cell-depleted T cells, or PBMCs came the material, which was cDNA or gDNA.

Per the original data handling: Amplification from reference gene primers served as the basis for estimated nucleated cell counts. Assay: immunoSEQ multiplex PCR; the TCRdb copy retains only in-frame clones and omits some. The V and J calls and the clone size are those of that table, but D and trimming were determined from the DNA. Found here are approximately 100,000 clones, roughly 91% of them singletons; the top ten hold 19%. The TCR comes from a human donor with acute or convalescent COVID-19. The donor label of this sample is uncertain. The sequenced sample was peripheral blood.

Here the CDR3 DNA reads TGTGCCAGCAGCCCCAACACAGATACGCAGTATTTT. It codes for CASSPNTDTQYF. The rearrangement joins TRBV5-4 to TRBJ2-3; D gene unclear. In germline, CDR1 is SGHNT, CDR2 YYREEE (reference sequence). The ends were cut back, 4 bases at V and 2 bases at J, with 5 bases in the middle. The CDR3 is made up of 12 amino acids.